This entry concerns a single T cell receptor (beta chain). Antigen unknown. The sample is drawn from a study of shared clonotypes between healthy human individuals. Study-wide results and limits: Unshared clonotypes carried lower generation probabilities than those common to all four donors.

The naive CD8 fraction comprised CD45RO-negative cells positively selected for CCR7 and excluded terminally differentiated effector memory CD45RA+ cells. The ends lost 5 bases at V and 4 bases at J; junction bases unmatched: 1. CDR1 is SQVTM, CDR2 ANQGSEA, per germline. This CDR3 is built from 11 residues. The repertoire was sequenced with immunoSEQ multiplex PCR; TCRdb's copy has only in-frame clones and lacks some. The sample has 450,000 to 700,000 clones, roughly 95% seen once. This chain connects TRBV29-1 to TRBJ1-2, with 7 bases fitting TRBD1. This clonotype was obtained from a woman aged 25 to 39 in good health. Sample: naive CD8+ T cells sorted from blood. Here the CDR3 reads CSVWDSYGYTF. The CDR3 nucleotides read TGCAGCGTTTGGGACAGCTATGGCTACACCTTC.